These 14 T cell receptor beta chains were all obtained from the same sample, sequenced in a study of blood T cell repertoires in COVID-19. Repertoires were generated with immunoSEQ multiplex PCR, while TCRdb's copy carries only in-frame clones and drops some. This sample yields approximately 220,000 clones, of which just under 90% are seen a single time; less than 4% belongs to the top ten. Sequencing was done on a sample of PBMCs or T cells enriched from blood (not recorded which). These receptor sequences come from a young woman with acute COVID-19.

V gene TRBV19 combines with J gene TRBJ1-1, with 7 bases fitting TRBD1. The V gene's germline CDR1 is LNHDA and CDR2 SQIVND (reference sequence). CDR3 length equals 15 residues. V lost 3 bases, J lost 2 bases, and 6 bases stayed unmatched. The CDR3 here is CASSMDQGGNTEAFF. The CDR3 nucleotides are TGTGCCAGTAGTATGGACCAGGGGGGAAACACTGAAGCTTTCTTT.

The CDR3 loop reads CASGQGGSPSGEKLFF. CDR3 DNA: TGTGCCAGCGGCCAGGGCGGTAGCCCGTCGGGTGAAAAACTGTTTTTT. The chain uses TRBV27 and TRBJ1-4; perhaps TRBD1 as D (5 bases). The CDR3 loop spans 16 amino acids. Germline V gene data show CDR1 as MNHEY and CDR2 as SMNVEV (reference sequence). V dropped 8 bases and J dropped 7 bases, with 23 bases sitting between them.

The chain links TRBV7-8 to TRBJ2-6; 7 bases are shared with TRBD2. This CDR3 is built from 17 residues. The ends lost 1 base at V and 2 bases at J; junction bases unmatched: 5. CDR1 is SGHVS, CDR2 FQNEAQ, per germline. As DNA, the CDR3 is TGTGCCAGCAGCTTAGTACAGGCGGGGGCTGGGGCCAACGTCCTGACTTTC. Amino acids: CASSLVQAGAGANVLTF. Variable domain in full (rest from reference TRBV7-8 and TRBJ2-6): GAGVSQSPRYKVAKRGQDVALRCDPISGHVSLFWYQQALGQGPEFLTYFQNEAQLDKSGLPSDRFFAERPEGSVSTLKIQRTQQEDSAVYLCASSLVQAGAGANVLTFGAGSRLTVL.

CDR3 amino acids: CAISESLGTGTEAFF. CDR3 nucleotides: TGTGCCATCAGTGAGTCTCTAGGGACTGGCACTGAAGCTTTCTTT. This chain joins TRBV10-3 and TRBJ1-1; D perhaps matches TRBD1 (5 bases). This CDR3 is 15 amino acids long. The V end was cut by 0 bases, the J end by 4 bases, with 12 bases between. Germline V gene sequence: CDR1 ENHRY, CDR2 SYGVKD.

The chain employs TRBV5-5 and TRBJ1-2; 10 bases are shared with TRBD1. V lost 4 bases to trimming and J lost 8 bases; unmatched junction nucleotides: 5. CDR1 and CDR2 from the germline V gene are SGHKS and YYEKEE (reference sequence). The CDR3 spans 13 residues. The CDR3 region is CASSPTGGEGYTF. CDR3 sequence (DNA): TGTGCCAGCAGCCCGACAGGGGGCGAAGGCTACACCTTC.

This chain connects TRBV5-1 to TRBJ2-3; the D is unclear. The germline gives CDR1 SGHRS, CDR2 YFSETQ. The CDR3 consists of 15 residues. V was pared by 0 bases and J by 3 bases, with 11 bases between. The CDR3 region is CASSLEQRKTDTQYF. The CDR3 nucleotides are TGCGCCAGCAGCTTGGAACAGAGAAAGACAGATACGCAGTATTTT.

V and J are TRBV19 and TRBJ2-1, with D possibly matching TRBD1 (5 bases). The V and J ends lost 6 bases and 3 bases respectively, with 18 bases between them. This CDR3 contains 16 residues. The germline CDR1 and CDR2 sequences are LNHDA and SQIVND (reference sequence). CDR3 sequence: CASSQEQASGYNEQFF. Written as DNA, the CDR3 is TGTGCCAGTAGCCAGGAACAGGCCTCGGGCTACAATGAGCAGTTCTTC.

This chain links TRBV30 with TRBJ1-2, with D uncertain. Trimming pared 5 bases from V and 5 bases from J, leaving 12 bases between. The germline CDR1 and CDR2 sequences are GTSNPN and SVGIG (reference sequence). The CDR3 sequence is 12 residues long. CDR3 loop: CAWVAGKYGYTF. CDR3 coding DNA: TGTGCCTGGGTGGCGGGGAAGTATGGCTACACCTTC.

This clone was picked up a small number of times. The chain carries TRBV27 and TRBJ2-3; D not resolved. This CDR3 contains 13 residues. Trimming cost V 2 bases and J 5 bases, with 8 bases left between them. Germline CDR1 reads MNHEY; CDR2 reads SMNVEV (reference sequence). CDR3 sequence reads: CASSLEAGDTQYF. The CDR3 bases are TGTGCCAGCAGTTTAGAGGCTGGAGATACGCAGTATTTT.

The CDR3 nucleotides are TGTGCCAGCAGCCCCGACCCGGTCCGGGGGGGTTATGGCTACACCTTC. This translates into CASSPDPVRGGYGYTF. The chain recombines TRBV5-4 with TRBJ1-2; TRBD1 might be the D (5 bases). Trimming pared 4 bases from V and 5 bases from J, leaving 21 bases between. This CDR3 is 16 amino acids long. Germline values: CDR1 SGHNT, CDR2 YYREEE (reference sequence).

The chain joins TRBV11-2 to TRBJ2-3, with 9 bases identical to TRBD2. The V and J ends lost 3 bases and 1 base, in that order; junction bases with no gene match: 2. Germline loops: CDR1 SGHAT, CDR2 FQNNGV. The CDR3 length is 15 residues. Written as DNA, the CDR3 is TGTGCCAGCAGCTTGGGCGGGGGGGGCACAGATACGCAGTATTTT. It specifies CASSLGGGGTDTQYF.

The table lists this clone with a count of one. This chain uses TRBV5-1 with TRBJ2-7; no clear D gene. The CDR3 is 14 residues long. V lost 0 bases and J 5 bases, leaving 12 bases between the germline ends. The germline CDR1 and CDR2 sequences are SGHRS and YFSETQ. The CDR3 loop reads CASSLGPSSDEQYF. CDR3 DNA: TGCGCCAGCAGCTTGGGCCCCTCCTCAGACGAGCAGTACTTC.

The rearrangement links TRBV4-3 to TRBJ1-2; maybe TRBD1 (6 bases). With 2 bases removed from V and 1 base from J, the gap between germline ends came to 11 bases. This CDR3 is built from 15 residues. CDR1 is LGHNA, CDR2 YSLEER, per germline. CDR3 coding DNA: TGCGCCAGCAGCCAATTTCAGGGGTTTAACTATGGCTACACCTTC. Amino acids: CASSQFQGFNYGYTF.

The chain combines TRBV7-2 with TRBJ1-1; weak D call: TRBD1 (5 bases). The germline V and J ends were trimmed by 3 bases and 1 base, with 12 bases remaining between them. This CDR3 spans 15 amino acids. CDR1 is SGHTA, CDR2 FQGNSA, per germline. The chain's CDR3 is CASSLGPTKNTEAFF. CDR3 coding DNA: TGTGCCAGCAGCTTGGGGCCGACAAAGAACACTGAAGCTTTCTTT.